Listed below are T cell receptor beta chains from one sample, sequenced in a study of T cells in Graves' hyperthyroidism and ophthalmopathy. TCRdb re-analysed the multiplex PCR reads in MiXCR, keeping a single row per CDR3 protein. The sample includes approximately 740,000 distinct CDR3 sequences, less than 15% of them seen just once. The sequencing sample was made of blood. The origin of the receptors is a young woman with Graves' hyperthyroidism. The CDR3 runs from the conserved cysteine through the conserved F or W. The D gene is left open where the match is weak. Clone size is given for some rows only: seen once, a few or many times, or a class if the clone is expanded.

D,V,size,J,CDR3,DNA
NA,TRBV18,many,TRBJ2-3,CASSPTTDTQYF,TGTGCCAGCTCACCCACCACAGATACGCAGTATTTT
NA,TRBV6-6,few,TRBJ2-7,CASSYGGGGRYEQYF,TGTGCCAGCAGTTACGGCGGAGGGGGCCGGTACGAGCAGTACTTC
NA,TRBV7-2,many,TRBJ2-3,CASSPFPTDTQYF,TGTGCCAGCAGCCCCTTCCCCACAGATACGCAGTATTTT
TRBD1,TRBV28,many,TRBJ1-6,CASSFGTGLNSPLHF,TGTGCCAGCAGTTTTGGGACAGGGTTGAATTCACCCCTCCACTTT
NA,TRBV6-1,few,TRBJ1-1,CASSPLGDIGQAFF,TGTGCCAGCAGCCCTCTTGGGGACATAGGCCAAGCTTTCTTT
NA,TRBV29-1,NA,TRBJ1-3,CSATGASSGNTIYF,TGCAGCGCCACGGGGGCTTCCTCTGGAAACACCATATATTTT
TRBD1,TRBV14,many,TRBJ2-2,CASSGNRGITNTGELFF,TGTGCCAGCAGTGGCAACAGGGGAATTACGAACACCGGGGAGCTGTTTTTT
NA,TRBV6-6,many,TRBJ2-3,CASSYVSNTNTQYF,TGTGCCAGCAGTTACGTCTCGAACACAAATACGCAGTATTTT
TRBD2,TRBV29-1,many,TRBJ2-1,CSVEDGGGNEQFF,TGCAGCGTTGAGGACGGGGGGGGCAATGAGCAGTTCTTC
NA,TRBV20-1,few,TRBJ1-2,CSASLPGANYGYTF,TGCAGTGCTAGTCTCCCAGGGGCTAACTATGGCTACACCTTC
TRBD1,TRBV6-1,many,TRBJ2-1,CASSDGQGVSSYNEQFF,TGTGCCAGCAGTGACGGACAGGGGGTATCGTCCTACAATGAGCAGTTCTTC
NA,TRBV5-1,NA,TRBJ2-2,CASRGFQVTGELFF,TGCGCCAGCAGGGGGTTTCAGGTGACCGGGGAGCTGTTTTTT
NA,TRBV7-2,many,TRBJ2-5,CASSLAQGGGETRYF,TGTGCCAGCAGCTTAGCGCAGGGGGGGGGAGAGACCCGGTACTTC
NA,TRBV12-3/TRBV12-4,many,TRBJ1-6,CASRRGEQDHNSYNSPLHF,TGTGCCAGCAGGCGTGGGGAGCAGGATCATAACTCCTATAATTCACCCCTCCACTTT
TRBD1,TRBV24-1,many,TRBJ1-1,CATRTTGPNTEAFF,TGTGCCACCAGGACGACAGGGCCGAACACTGAAGCTTTCTTT
NA,TRBV10-3,NA,TRBJ2-1,CAISDDAYNEQFF,TGTGCCATCAGTGACGACGCCTACAATGAGCAGTTCTTC
TRBD1,TRBV28,many,TRBJ2-5,CASSLLGQHQETQYF,TGTGCCAGCAGTTTACTGGGACAGCACCAAGAGACCCAGTACTTC
NA,TRBV30,few,TRBJ2-1,CAWSALPLEQFF,TGTGCCTGGAGCGCCCTGCCCTTGGAGCAGTTCTTC
TRBD2,TRBV6-1,many,TRBJ2-5,CASSPVRWPGGGETQYF,TGTGCCAGCAGTCCCGTACGATGGCCGGGAGGAGGGGAGACCCAGTACTTC
NA,TRBV6-1,many,TRBJ2-4,CASSDQGLAKNIQYF,TGTGCCAGCAGTGATCAGGGATTAGCCAAAAACATTCAGTACTTC
NA,TRBV7-3,NA,TRBJ1-5,CASSFESQGSNQPQHF,TGTGCCAGCAGCTTTGAGTCGCAGGGAAGCAATCAGCCCCAGCATTTT
NA,TRBV27,few,TRBJ1-2,CASSPFGDGYTF,TGTGCCAGCAGTCCATTCGGAGATGGCTACACCTTC
NA,TRBV27,few,TRBJ2-1,CASSSFLDNEQFF,TGTGCCAGCTCCAGTTTCCTAGACAATGAGCAGTTCTTC
NA,TRBV24-1,many,TRBJ2-3,CATSEGLGGSTDTQYF,TGTGCCACCAGTGAGGGCCTTGGCGGGAGCACAGATACGCAGTATTTT
TRBD2,TRBV19,few,TRBJ2-7,CASALAGPYEQYF,TGTGCCAGCGCGCTAGCGGGACCCTACGAGCAGTACTTC
NA,TRBV27,many,TRBJ2-3,CASSSRVSGDTDTQYF,TGTGCCAGCAGTTCTAGGGTTAGCGGAGATACAGATACGCAGTATTTT
TRBD2,TRBV19,NA,TRBJ2-5,CASSIRTSGQETQYF,TGTGCCAGTAGTATTCGGACTAGCGGTCAAGAGACCCAGTACTTC
TRBD2,TRBV6-4,NA,TRBJ2-7,CAIDSPGGEQYF,TGTGCCATCGACAGTCCGGGGGGGGAGCAGTACTTC
NA,TRBV7-8,NA,TRBJ2-3,CASSLAPRATDTQYF,TGTGCCAGCAGCTTAGCGCCAAGAGCCACAGATACGCAGTATTTT
NA,TRBV3-1,many,TRBJ2-7,CASSQLTSYEQYF,TGTGCCAGCAGCCAACTCACCTCCTACGAGCAGTACTTC
TRBD2,TRBV11-2,many,TRBJ2-5,CASRDWREGETQYF,TGTGCCAGCCGGGACTGGCGGGAGGGAGAGACCCAGTACTTC
NA,TRBV7-8,many,TRBJ2-1,CASSLRGPDEQFF,TGTGCCAGCAGCTTAAGAGGTCCCGATGAGCAGTTCTTC
NA,TRBV20-1,many,TRBJ1-5,CSARSQDSQPQHF,TGCAGTGCTCGGAGTCAAGACAGTCAGCCCCAGCATTTT